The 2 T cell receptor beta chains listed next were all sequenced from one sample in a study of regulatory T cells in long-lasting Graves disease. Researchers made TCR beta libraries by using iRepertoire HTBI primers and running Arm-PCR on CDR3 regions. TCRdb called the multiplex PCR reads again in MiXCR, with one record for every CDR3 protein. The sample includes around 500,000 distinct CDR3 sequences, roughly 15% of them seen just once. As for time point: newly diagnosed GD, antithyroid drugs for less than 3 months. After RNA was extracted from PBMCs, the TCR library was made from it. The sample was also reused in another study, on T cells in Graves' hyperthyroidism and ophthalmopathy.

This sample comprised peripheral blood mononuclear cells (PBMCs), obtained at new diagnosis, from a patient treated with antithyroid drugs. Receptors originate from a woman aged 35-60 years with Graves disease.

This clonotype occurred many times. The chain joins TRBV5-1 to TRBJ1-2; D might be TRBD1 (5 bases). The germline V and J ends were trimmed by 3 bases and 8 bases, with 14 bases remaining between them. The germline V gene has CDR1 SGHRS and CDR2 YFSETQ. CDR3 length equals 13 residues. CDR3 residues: CASSSGGMGGYTF. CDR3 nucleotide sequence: TGCGCCAGCAGCTCCGGGGGAATGGGCGGCTACACCTTC.

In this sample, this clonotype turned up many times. CDR3 sequence (DNA): TGTGCCAGCAGCCCCGGACTAGCGGGGGGGCGGGGAAACAATGAGCAGTTCTTC. Translating gives CASSPGLAGGRGNNEQFF. The chain carries TRBV11-2 and TRBJ2-1; TRBD2 matches 15 bases. The CDR3 has 18 residues. With V trimmed by 5 bases and J by 5 bases, 10 bases remained unmatched. CDR1 is SGHAT, CDR2 FQNNGV, per germline.